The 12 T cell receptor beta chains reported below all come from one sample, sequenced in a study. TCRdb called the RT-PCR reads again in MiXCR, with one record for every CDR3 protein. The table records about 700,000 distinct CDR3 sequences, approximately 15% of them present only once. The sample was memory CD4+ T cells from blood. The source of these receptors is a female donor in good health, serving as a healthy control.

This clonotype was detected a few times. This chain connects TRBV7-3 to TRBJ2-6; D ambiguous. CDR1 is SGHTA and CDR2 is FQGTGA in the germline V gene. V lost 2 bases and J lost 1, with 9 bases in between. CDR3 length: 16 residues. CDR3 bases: TGTGCCAGCAGCTTACACTGGCAGTCTGGGGCCAACGTCCTGACTTTC. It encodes CASSLHWQSGANVLTF.

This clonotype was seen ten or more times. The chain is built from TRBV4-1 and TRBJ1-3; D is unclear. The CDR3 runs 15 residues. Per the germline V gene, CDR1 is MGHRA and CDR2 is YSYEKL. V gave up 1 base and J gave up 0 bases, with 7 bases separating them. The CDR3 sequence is CASSQGQLSGNTIYF. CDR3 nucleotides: TGCGCCAGCAGCCAAGGTCAGCTCTCTGGAAACACCATATATTTT.

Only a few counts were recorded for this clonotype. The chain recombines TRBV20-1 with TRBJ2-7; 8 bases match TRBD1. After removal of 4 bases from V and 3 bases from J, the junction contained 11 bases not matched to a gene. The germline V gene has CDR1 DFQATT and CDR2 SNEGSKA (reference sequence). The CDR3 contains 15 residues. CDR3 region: CSAIPRRTGYYEQYF. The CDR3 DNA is TGCAGTGCTATTCCCCGTAGGACAGGGTACTACGAGCAGTACTTC.

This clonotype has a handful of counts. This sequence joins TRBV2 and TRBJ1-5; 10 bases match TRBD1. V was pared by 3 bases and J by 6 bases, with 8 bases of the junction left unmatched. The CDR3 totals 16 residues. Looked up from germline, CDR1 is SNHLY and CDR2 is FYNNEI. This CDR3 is CASSDWTGGTVQPQHF. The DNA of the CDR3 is TGTGCCAGCAGTGACTGGACAGGGGGAACGGTTCAGCCCCAGCATTTT.

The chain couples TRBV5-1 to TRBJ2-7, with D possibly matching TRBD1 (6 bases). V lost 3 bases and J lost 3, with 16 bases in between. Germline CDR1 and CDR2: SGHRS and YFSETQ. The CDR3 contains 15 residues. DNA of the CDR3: TGCGCCAGCAGCTGGGCTGGGGGACAATTCTACGAGCAGTACTTC. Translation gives CASSWAGGQFYEQYF.

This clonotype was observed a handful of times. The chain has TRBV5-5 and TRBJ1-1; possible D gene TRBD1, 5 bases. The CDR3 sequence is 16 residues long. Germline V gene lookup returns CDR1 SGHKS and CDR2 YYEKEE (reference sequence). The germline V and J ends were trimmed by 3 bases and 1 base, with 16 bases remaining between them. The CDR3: CASSSTLTGGNTEAFF. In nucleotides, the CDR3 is TGTGCCAGCAGCTCCACATTGACGGGGGGGAACACTGAAGCTTTCTTT.

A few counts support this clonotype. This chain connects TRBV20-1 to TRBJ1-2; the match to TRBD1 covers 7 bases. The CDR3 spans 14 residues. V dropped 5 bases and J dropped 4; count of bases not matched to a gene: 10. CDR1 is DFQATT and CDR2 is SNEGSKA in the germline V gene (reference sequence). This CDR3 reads CSAFDRASFYGYTF. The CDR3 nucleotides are TGCAGTGCTTTCGACAGGGCCTCTTTCTATGGCTACACCTTC.

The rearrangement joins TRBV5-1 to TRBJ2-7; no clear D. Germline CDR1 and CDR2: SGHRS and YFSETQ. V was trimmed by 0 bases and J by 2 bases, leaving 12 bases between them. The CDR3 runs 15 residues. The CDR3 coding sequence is TGCGCCAGCAGCTTGGATCCCTCAAAAGCCTACGAGCAGTACTTC. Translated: CASSLDPSKAYEQYF.

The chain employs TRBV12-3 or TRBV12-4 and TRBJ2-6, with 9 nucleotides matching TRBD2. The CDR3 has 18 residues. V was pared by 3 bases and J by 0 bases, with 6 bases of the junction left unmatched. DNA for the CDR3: TGTGCCAGCAGTTTCGGTAGCGGGGGCCGCTCTGGGGCCAACGTCCTGACTTTC. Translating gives CASSFGSGGRSGANVLTF.

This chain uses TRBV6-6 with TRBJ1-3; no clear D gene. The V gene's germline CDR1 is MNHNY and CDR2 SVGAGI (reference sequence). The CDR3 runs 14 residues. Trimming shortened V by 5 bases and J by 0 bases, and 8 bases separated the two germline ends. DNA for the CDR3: TGTGCCAGCAGTCACACCTACTCTGGAAACACCATATATTTT. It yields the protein CASSHTYSGNTIYF.

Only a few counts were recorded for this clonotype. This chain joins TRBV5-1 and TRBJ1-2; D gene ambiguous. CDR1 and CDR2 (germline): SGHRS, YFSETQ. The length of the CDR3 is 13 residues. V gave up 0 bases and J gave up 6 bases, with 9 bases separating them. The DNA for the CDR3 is TGCGCCAGCAGCTTGGCCCAGGTCGATGGCTACACCTTC. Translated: CASSLAQVDGYTF.

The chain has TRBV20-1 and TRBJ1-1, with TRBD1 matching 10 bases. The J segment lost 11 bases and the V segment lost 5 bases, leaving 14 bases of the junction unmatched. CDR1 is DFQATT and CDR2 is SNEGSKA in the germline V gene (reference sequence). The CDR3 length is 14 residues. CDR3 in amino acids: CSAPHLRQGAGAFF. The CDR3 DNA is TGCAGTGCTCCACACCTAAGACAGGGGGCAGGGGCTTTCTTT.